These 21 T cell receptor beta chains originate from one sample sequenced in a study of blood T cell repertoires in COVID-19. Clones were read by immunoSEQ multiplex PCR, and TCRdb kept only the in-frame ones, dropping some. The sample records 200,000 to 300,000 clones, around 90% being singletons. Sequences were obtained from peripheral blood. The origin of the receptors is a young adult with COVID-19, enrolled during active disease.

The chain joins TRBV7-9 to TRBJ2-6; a weak D match, TRBD1 (6 bases). V lost 3 bases, J lost 2 bases, and 14 bases lay in between. This CDR3 comprises 17 residues. Germline assignment: CDR1 SEHNR and CDR2 FQNEAQ (reference sequence). The CDR3 is CASSFQWDITGANVLTF. CDR3 sequence (DNA): TGTGCCAGCAGCTTCCAATGGGACATCACTGGGGCCAACGTCCTGACTTTC.

This clone appeared once. The chain employs TRBV4-1 and TRBJ2-1, with 13 bases aligning to TRBD2. The J segment lost 8 bases and the V segment lost 4 bases, leaving 5 bases of the junction unmatched. CDR1 is MGHRA and CDR2 is YSYEKL in the germline V gene. The CDR3 runs to 15 residues. This CDR3 is CASSLRLAGGYEQFF. CDR3 nucleotide sequence: TGCGCCAGCAGCCTAAGACTAGCGGGAGGTTATGAGCAGTTCTTC.

V and J are TRBV4-2 and TRBJ1-2; tentative D call: TRBD1 (5 bases). V was cut by 3 bases and J by 8 bases, with 28 bases left in between. CDR3 length: 18 amino acids. The germline V gene has CDR1 LGHNA and CDR2 YNFKEQ. CDR3 in amino acids: CASSQFGSSIGGREGYTF. As DNA, the CDR3 is TGTGCCAGCAGCCAGTTCGGTAGTTCTATCGGGGGAAGAGAAGGCTACACCTTC.

As concerns this clone: Other DNA sequences in the same sample also yield this CDR3. V usage is TRBV5-1 and J usage is TRBJ2-5, with D uncertain. The germline V gene encodes CDR1 SGHRS and CDR2 YFSETQ. Trimming removed 0 bases at V and 4 bases at J, with 10 bases between. This CDR3 region has 14 residues. The CDR3 is CASSLEGRGETQYF. CDR3 nucleotide sequence: TGCGCCAGCAGCTTGGAAGGCAGAGGAGAGACCCAGTACTTC.

The genes are TRBV7-2 and TRBJ2-2; maybe TRBD1 (6 bases). The CDR3 sequence is 15 residues long. The V end was cut by 3 bases, the J end by 4 bases, with 12 bases between. Germline CDR1 reads SGHTA; CDR2 reads FQGNSA. Here the CDR3 reads CASSFGTTLTGELFF. In DNA, the CDR3 is TGTGCCAGCAGCTTTGGGACAACTCTCACCGGGGAGCTGTTTTTT.

The chain employs TRBV7-8 and TRBJ2-7; the match to TRBD2 covers 14 bases. The CDR3 loop spans 18 amino acids. CDR1 is SGHVS, CDR2 FQNEAQ, per germline. V was pared by 1 base and J by 5 bases, with 10 bases of the junction left unmatched. The CDR3 coding sequence is TGTGCCAGCAGCTTAGGGACTAGCGGGAGGTATGCTGTTGACGAGCAGTACTTC. It encodes CASSLGTSGRYAVDEQYF.

The chain recombines TRBV5-1 with TRBJ1-1; no firm D call. The V end lost 4 bases, the J end lost 0 bases, and 10 bases lay between the germline ends. Germline loops: CDR1 SGHRS, CDR2 YFSETQ. CDR3 size: 14 residues. CDR3 region: CASSAATVNTEAFF. CDR3 sequence (DNA): TGCGCCAGCAGCGCGGCGACGGTGAACACTGAAGCTTTCTTT. Full variable domain (outside the CDR3, taken from reference TRBV5-1 and TRBJ1-1): KAGVTQTPRYLIKTRGQQVTLSCSPISGHRSVSWYQQTPGQGLQFLFEYFSETQRNKGNFPGRFSGRQFSNSRSEMNVSTLELGDSALYLCASSAATVNTEAFFGQGTRLTVV.

The chain uses TRBV19 and TRBJ1-5, with 8 bases matching TRBD1. Germline V CDR1 and CDR2: LNHDA, SQIVND (reference sequence). V trimming: 5 bases; J trimming: 7 bases; junction bases outside the gene matches: 13. The CDR3 covers 16 residues. This chain's CDR3 is CASSSQGARIDQPQHF. The DNA of the CDR3 is TGTGCCAGTAGTTCCCAGGGGGCGCGGATTGACCAGCCCCAGCATTTT.

This chain uses TRBV9 with TRBJ2-3; TRBD2 is a possible D gene (5 bases). V was clipped by 0 bases and J by 5 bases, with 22 bases between them. This CDR3 is 18 amino acids long. CDR1 and CDR2 from the germline V gene are SGDLS and YYNGEE. In DNA, the CDR3 is TGTGCCAGCAGCGTAGCTACGGGGAACGGGATGTTCGGAGATACGCAGTATTTT. It yields the protein CASSVATGNGMFGDTQYF.

The V and J genes are TRBV6-2 or TRBV6-3 and TRBJ2-7; 10 bases are a match to TRBD1. Germline V gives CDR1 MNHEY, CDR2 SVGEGT. This CDR3 is 15 amino acids long. V shed 5 bases, J shed 6 bases, and the junction held 10 bases outside the gene matches. The CDR3 here is CASSPQTGGRIEQYF. In DNA form, the CDR3 reads TGTGCCAGCAGTCCCCAGACAGGGGGCAGAATCGAGCAGTACTTC.

The chain links TRBV19 to TRBJ1-1; 7 bases agree with TRBD1. CDR1 is LNHDA and CDR2 is SQIVND in the germline V gene (reference sequence). This CDR3 has 14 amino acids. After removal of 5 bases from V and 4 bases from J, the junction contained 7 bases not matched to a gene. CDR3 bases: TGTGCCAGTAGTCAGACAGGGATGGGCACTGAAGCTTTCTTT. It is translated as CASSQTGMGTEAFF.

This chain links TRBV19 with TRBJ2-7; TRBD2 is a possible D gene (6 bases). Germline CDR1 reads LNHDA; CDR2 reads SQIVND (reference sequence). This CDR3 has 15 residues. Trimming removed 4 bases from V and 4 bases from J, with 17 bases in between. The CDR3 loop reads CASSTAGTGDYEQYF. The CDR3 nucleotides are TGTGCCAGTAGTACGGCCGGGACGGGAGATTACGAGCAGTACTTC.

The genes are TRBV6-6 and TRBJ1-1; D remains ambiguous. This CDR3 comprises 12 residues. Germline CDR1 is MNHNY and CDR2 is SVGAGI (reference sequence). With 4 bases removed from V and 6 bases from J, the gap between germline ends came to 9 bases. CDR3 residues: CASSFRQSEAFF. CDR3 DNA: TGTGCCAGCAGTTTTAGACAATCTGAAGCTTTCTTT.

This rearrangement joins TRBV9 to TRBJ2-7; D might be TRBD1 (5 bases). The CDR3 runs to 15 residues. V lost 0 bases to trimming and J lost 3 bases, with 13 bases between them. CDR1 and CDR2 (germline): SGDLS, YYNGEE. As DNA, the CDR3 is TGTGCCAGCAGCGTAGGAGCTGGGGCCTTCTACGAGCAGTACTTC. Residues: CASSVGAGAFYEQYF.

Written as DNA, the CDR3 is TGCGCCAGCAGCCTACGGGATCTGGACACCGGGGAGCTGTTTTTT. This translates into CASSLRDLDTGELFF. The gene calls are TRBV5-1 and TRBJ2-2, with a possible D match to TRBD2 (5 bases). With 4 bases removed from V and 3 bases from J, the gap between germline ends came to 13 bases. Germline CDR1 reads SGHRS; CDR2 reads YFSETQ. The CDR3 consists of 15 residues.

The rearrangement joins TRBV7-2 to TRBJ2-3; D gene uncertain. V was trimmed by 7 bases and J by 5 bases, leaving 16 bases between them. Germline loops: CDR1 SGHTA, CDR2 FQGNSA. The CDR3 loop spans 14 amino acids. The CDR3 region is CASNPVAGLDTQYF. As DNA, the CDR3 is TGTGCCAGCAACCCGGTCGCCGGGTTAGATACGCAGTATTTT.

This rearrangement joins TRBV28 to TRBJ2-1, with TRBD1 matching over 7 bases. The CDR3 sequence is 14 residues long. The germline V gene has CDR1 MDHEN and CDR2 SYDVKM. V was pared by 3 bases and J by 5 bases, with 4 bases of the junction left unmatched. DNA for the CDR3: TGTGCCAGCAGTTTGACAGGGCTGGACAATGAGCAGTTCTTC. It codes for CASSLTGLDNEQFF.

V usage is TRBV5-1 and J usage is TRBJ2-5; TRBD1 agrees at 8 bases. The germline V gene encodes CDR1 SGHRS and CDR2 YFSETQ. After removal of 0 bases from V and 0 bases from J, the junction contained 1 base not matched to a gene. This CDR3 comprises 15 residues. The CDR3 sequence is CASSLGQGNQETQYF. Written as DNA, the CDR3 is TGCGCCAGCAGCTTGGGACAGGGGAACCAAGAGACCCAGTACTTC. Full variable domain (missing parts from reference TRBV5-1 and TRBJ2-5): KAGVTQTPRYLIKTRGQQVTLSCSPISGHRSVSWYQQTPGQGLQFLFEYFSETQRNKGNFPGRFSGRQFSNSRSEMNVSTLELGDSALYLCASSLGQGNQETQYFGPGTRLLVL.

The rearrangement links TRBV11-2 to TRBJ2-6; D may be TRBD2 (7 bases). Per the germline V gene, CDR1 is SGHAT and CDR2 is FQNNGV. V was cut by 5 bases and J by 0 bases, with 17 bases left in between. The CDR3 is made up of 18 amino acids. CDR3 region: CASSPKGGGASGANVLTF. DNA of the CDR3: TGTGCCAGCAGCCCAAAGGGGGGAGGGGCCTCTGGGGCCAACGTCCTGACTTTC.

V and J are TRBV4-1 and TRBJ2-7; maybe TRBD1 (6 bases). The V end lost 0 bases, the J end lost 0 bases, and 12 bases lay between the germline ends. Germline V gives CDR1 MGHRA, CDR2 YSYEKL. The CDR3 runs 16 residues. DNA of the CDR3: TGCGCCAGCAGCCAAGACAGGACAGAGGGCTCCTACGAGCAGTACTTC. Amino acids: CASSQDRTEGSYEQYF.

This rearrangement joins TRBV29-1 to TRBJ2-7, with 9 bases identical to TRBD1. Germline V gene data show CDR1 as SQVTM and CDR2 as ANQGSEA. There are 13 residues in the CDR3. V lost 5 bases to trimming and J lost 2 bases; unmatched junction nucleotides: 4. The CDR3: CSVSGTGTYEQYF. The DNA of the CDR3 is TGCAGCGTTTCCGGGACAGGGACCTACGAGCAGTACTTC.